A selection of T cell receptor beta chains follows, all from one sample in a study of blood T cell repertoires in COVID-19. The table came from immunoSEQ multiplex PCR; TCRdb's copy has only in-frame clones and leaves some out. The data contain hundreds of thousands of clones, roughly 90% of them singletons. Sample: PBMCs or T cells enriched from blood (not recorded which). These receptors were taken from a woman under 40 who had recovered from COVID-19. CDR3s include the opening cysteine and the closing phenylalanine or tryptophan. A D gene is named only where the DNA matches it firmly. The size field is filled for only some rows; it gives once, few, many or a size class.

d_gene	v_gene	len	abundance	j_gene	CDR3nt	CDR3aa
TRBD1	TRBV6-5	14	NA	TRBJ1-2	TGTGCCAGCACCGGGGGACAGGGAAACTATGGCTACACCTTC	CASTGGQGNYGYTF
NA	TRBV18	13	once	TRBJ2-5	TGTGCCAGCTCACCAACAGGGAAAGAGACCCAGTACTTC	CASSPTGKETQYF
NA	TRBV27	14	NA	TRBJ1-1	TGTGCCAGCAGTCCGACAGGTGGTAGACTCGAAGCTTTCTTT	CASSPTGGRLEAFF
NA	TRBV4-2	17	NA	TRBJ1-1	TGTGCCAGCCGACGAACGGCGTTCGGGGGGATAAACACTGAAGCTTTCTTT	CASRRTAFGGINTEAFF
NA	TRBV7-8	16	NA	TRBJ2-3	TGTGCCAGCAGCTCCTCTGGTAGCGATCGAGCAGATACGCAGTATTTT	CASSSSGSDRADTQYF
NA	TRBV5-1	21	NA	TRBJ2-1	TGCGCCAGCAGCCCCGTGTGGGGGGATCGGGGGCGGGAGTCCTCCTACAATGAGCAGTTCTTC	CASSPVWGDRGRESSYNEQFF
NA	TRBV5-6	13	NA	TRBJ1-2	TGTGCCAGCAGCTTCGTGGGCCGCTATGGCTACACCTTC	CASSFVGRYGYTF
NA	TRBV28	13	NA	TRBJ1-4	TGTGCCAGCAGGCCAGCAACTAATGAAAAACTGTTTTTT	CASRPATNEKLFF
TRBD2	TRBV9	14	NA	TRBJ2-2	TGTGCCAGCAGCACCCGGGGGGGCCTCGGGGAGCTGTTTTTT	CASSTRGGLGELFF
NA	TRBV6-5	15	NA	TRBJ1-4	TGTGCCAGCAGTTTCGGGAGCGGAACTAATGAAAAACTGTTTTTT	CASSFGSGTNEKLFF
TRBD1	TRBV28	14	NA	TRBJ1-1	TGTGCCAGCAGTCTGCGCTCGGGACAGGGCTTGGTGGTCTTT	CASSLRSGQGLVVF
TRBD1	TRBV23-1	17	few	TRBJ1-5	TGCGCCAGCAGTCATGGACAGGGGCAGTTAAGCAATCAGCCCCAGCATTTT	CASSHGQGQLSNQPQHF
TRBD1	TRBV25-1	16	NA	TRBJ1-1	TGTGCCAGCACCAAAGACGTCGGGACAGGGAACACTGAAGCTTTCTTT	CASTKDVGTGNTEAFF
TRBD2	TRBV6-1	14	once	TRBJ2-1	TGTGCCAGCAGTGAAGGGGGACTAGCATATGAGCAGTTCTTC	CASSEGGLAYEQFF
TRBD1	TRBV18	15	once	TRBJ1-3	TGTGCCAGCTCGCCACAGGGGCCCGCCGGAAACACCATATATTTT	CASSPQGPAGNTIYF
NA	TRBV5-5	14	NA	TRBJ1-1	TGTGCCAGCAGCTTAAGGACAGTTAACACTGAAGCTTTCTTT	CASSLRTVNTEAFF
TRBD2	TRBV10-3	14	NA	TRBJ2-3	TGTGCCAGCCGCCAGGGACTAAGCACAGATACGCAGTATTTT	CASRQGLSTDTQYF
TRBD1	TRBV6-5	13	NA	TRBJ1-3	TGTGCCAGCAGGACAGGGACTGGAAACACCATATATTTT	CASRTGTGNTIYF
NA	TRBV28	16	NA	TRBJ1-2	TGTGCCAGCAACACAAGAGGTGGGTCCCCCTTCTATGGCTACACCTTC	CASNTRGGSPFYGYTF
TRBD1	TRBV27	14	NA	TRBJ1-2	TGTGCCAGCAGAGTTACAGGGGCCTACTATGGCTACACCTTC	CASRVTGAYYGYTF
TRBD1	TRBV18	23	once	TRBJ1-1	TGTGCCAGCTCACCCCTGCCGGGGAGGACAGGTAGACCTTCACGAGATATGAACACTGAAGCTTTCTTT	CASSPLPGRTGRPSRDMNTEAFF
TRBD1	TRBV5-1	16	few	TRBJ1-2	TGCGCCAGCAGCCTTAGGATTGGGGACAGTCTTTATGGCTACACCTTC	CASSLRIGDSLYGYTF
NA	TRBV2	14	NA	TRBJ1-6	TGTGCCAGCAGAGAACAGGGTATGGATTCACCCCTCCACTTT	CASREQGMDSPLHF
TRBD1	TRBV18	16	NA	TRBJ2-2	TGTGCCAGCTCATCACAGGGGACACCCAACACCGGGGAGCTGTTTTTT	CASSSQGTPNTGELFF
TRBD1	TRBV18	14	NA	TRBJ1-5	TGTGCCAGCTCACAAACAGGGGGCAATCAGCCCCAGCATTTT	CASSQTGGNQPQHF
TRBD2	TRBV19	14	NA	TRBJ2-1	TGTGCCAGTAGCGGGACTAGGGTTTACAATGAGCAGTTCTTC	CASSGTRVYNEQFF
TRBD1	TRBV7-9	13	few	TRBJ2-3	TGTGCCAGCAGCCCCAGGGGGCCCGATACGCAGTATTTT	CASSPRGPDTQYF
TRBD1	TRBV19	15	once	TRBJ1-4	TGTGCCAGCGCGACAGGGGGCTTAACTAATGAAAAACTGTTTTTT	CASATGGLTNEKLFF
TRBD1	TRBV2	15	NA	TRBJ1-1	TGTGCCAGCAACGAACCCACAGGGGGCGGCACTGAAGCTTTCTTT	CASNEPTGGGTEAFF
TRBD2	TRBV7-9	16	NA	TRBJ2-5	TGTGCCAGCAGCCCAGAGCTAGGGACTAGGCAAGAGACCCAGTACTTC	CASSPELGTRQETQYF
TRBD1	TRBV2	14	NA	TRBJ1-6	TGTGCCAGCAGGGGACAGGGGGTGAATTCACCCCTCCACTTT	CASRGQGVNSPLHF
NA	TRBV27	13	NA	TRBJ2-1	TGTGCCAGCAGTTTACTGCCGGGAAGTGAGCAGTTCTTC	CASSLLPGSEQFF
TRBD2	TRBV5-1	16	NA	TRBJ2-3	TGCGCCAGCAGCCGGGGACTAGCGGGGGAATTAGATACGCAGTATTTT	CASSRGLAGELDTQYF
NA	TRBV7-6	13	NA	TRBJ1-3	TGTGCCAGCAGCAAAGGGAGGTCGAACACCATATATTTT	CASSKGRSNTIYF
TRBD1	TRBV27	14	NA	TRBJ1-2	TGTGCCAGCAGTTTAGGGGGACAGCCCTATGGCTACACCTTC	CASSLGGQPYGYTF
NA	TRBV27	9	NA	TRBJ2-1	TGTGCCCAAGGGGGGGGGAGGTTCTTC	CAQGGGRFF
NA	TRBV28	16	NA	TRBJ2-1	TGTGCCAGTTTGACCATGGGGCCAGTCGGGTACAATGAGCAGTTCTTC	CASLTMGPVGYNEQFF
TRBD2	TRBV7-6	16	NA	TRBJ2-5	TGTGCCAGCAGCTTAACAATGACTAGCGTGAAAGAGACCCAGTACTTC	CASSLTMTSVKETQYF
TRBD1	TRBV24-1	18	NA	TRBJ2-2	TGTGCCACCAGTGATTTGCAGTATGGACAGGGGTTAACCGGGGAGCTGTTTTTT	CATSDLQYGQGLTGELFF
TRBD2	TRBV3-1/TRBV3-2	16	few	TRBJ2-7	TGTGCCAGCAGCCAACAACCGGGACTAGCGGGAGGTGAGCAGTACTTC	CASSQQPGLAGGEQYF
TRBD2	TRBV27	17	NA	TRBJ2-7	TGTGCCAGCAGTCCCTCCGTTGGAGCGGGAGGCATCTACGAGCAGTACTTC	CASSPSVGAGGIYEQYF
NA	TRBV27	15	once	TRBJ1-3	TGTGCCAGCAGCAGCGGGAGGGGATCTGGAAACACCATATATTTT	CASSSGRGSGNTIYF
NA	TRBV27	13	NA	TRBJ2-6	TGTGCCAGCAGGCAGTCTGGGGCCAACGTCCTGACTTTC	CASRQSGANVLTF
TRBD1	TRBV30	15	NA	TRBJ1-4	TGTGCCTGGAGGCGCGGACAGGGGGCTAATGAAAAACTGTTTTTT	CAWRRGQGANEKLFF
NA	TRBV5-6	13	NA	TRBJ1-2	TGTGCCAGCAGGGGGGGAGAAAGCTATGGCTACACCTTC	CASRGGESYGYTF
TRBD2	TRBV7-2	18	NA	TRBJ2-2	TGTGCCAGCAGCTCCGGCCCACCGGGAGGACAGAACACCGGGGAGCTGTTTTTT	CASSSGPPGGQNTGELFF
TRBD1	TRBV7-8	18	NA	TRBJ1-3	TGTGCCAGCAGCCGCCGGGACAGTAAGGGACACTCTGGAAACACCATATATTTT	CASSRRDSKGHSGNTIYF
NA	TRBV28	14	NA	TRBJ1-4	TGTGCCAGCAGTTTTCAGAACAGGAATGAAAAACTGTTTTTT	CASSFQNRNEKLFF
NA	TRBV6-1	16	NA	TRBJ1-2	TGTGCCAGCAGTGCTCTTACAGGGTCTAAAGGTTATGGCTACACCTTC	CASSALTGSKGYGYTF
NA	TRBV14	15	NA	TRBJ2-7	TGTGCCAGCAGCCAACCACAGGGTTATGTTAACGAGCAGTACTTC	CASSQPQGYVNEQYF